This T cell receptor beta chain emerged from a study of blood T cell repertoires in COVID-19. Germline assignment: CDR1 LNHDA and CDR2 SQIVND (reference sequence). The V gene lost 3 bases and the J gene lost 2 bases, with 10 bases spanning the gap. The length of the CDR3 is 14 residues. In the study's own analysis: Amplification with reference gene primers provided the estimates of nucleated cell counts. The table came from immunoSEQ multiplex PCR; TCRdb's copy has only in-frame clones and leaves some out. That table supplies the V and J calls and clone size; D and trimming were determined from the DNA. The repertoire consists of approximately 49,000 clones, with just under 90% occurring once and the leading ten covering 3% to 4.5%.

The receptor comes from a man over 45 with acute or convalescent COVID-19. Sample: peripheral blood. The genes are TRBV19 and TRBJ1-1; maybe TRBD1 (5 bases). The CDR3 loop reads CASSIGRANTEAFF. The CDR3 DNA reads as TGTGCCAGTAGTATTGGCAGGGCAAACACTGAAGCTTTCTTT.